Below, 14 T cell receptor beta chains from the same sample are listed, as sequenced in a study of early T cells in non-severe SARS-CoV-2 infection. Using its own MiXCR run on the 5' RACE reads, TCRdb lists one record per CDR3 protein. The sample lists around 40,000 distinct CDR3 sequences, approximately 6% occurring once. The sequenced sample was whole blood. The receptors stem from an adult who was a healthcare worker with PCR-confirmed SARS-CoV-2 infection or an uninfected control (not recorded which).

This clonotype came up many times. The chain couples TRBV18 to TRBJ2-7; no clear D gene. The V end lost 1 base, the J end lost 0 bases, and 13 bases lay between the germline ends. Germline assignment: CDR1 KGHSH and CDR2 LQKENI. The CDR3 has 16 residues. The CDR3 sequence is CASSPLTGAYSYEQYF. CDR3 nucleotide sequence: TGTGCCAGCTCACCACTAACGGGTGCCTACTCCTACGAGCAGTACTTC.

This clonotype was counted many times. The chain has TRBV3-1 and TRBJ2-7; 10 bases are shared with TRBD2. The CDR3 extends over 14 amino acids. The V segment lost 0 bases and the J segment 6 bases; nucleotides outside the gene matches: 2. Germline V gives CDR1 LGHDT, CDR2 YNNKEL (reference sequence). As DNA, the CDR3 is TGTGCCAGCAGCCAAGAACTAGCGGGGACCGAGCAGTACTTC. It codes for CASSQELAGTEQYF.

This clonotype was picked up many times. This chain uses TRBV20-1 with TRBJ2-7; TRBD2 aligns across 9 bases. CDR1 is DFQATT, CDR2 SNEGSKA, per germline (reference sequence). The CDR3 has 15 residues. J was trimmed by 2 bases and V by 0 bases; bases with no gene match: 5. The CDR3 spells CSARDPSSGAYEQYF. CDR3 sequence (DNA): TGCAGTGCTAGAGATCCGTCTAGCGGGGCCTACGAGCAGTACTTC.

There are a few counts of this clonotype. The chain employs TRBV20-1 and TRBJ2-3; no definite D call. V lost 7 bases, J lost 2 bases, and 13 bases lay in between. The CDR3 length is 13 residues. CDR1 is DFQATT, CDR2 SNEGSKA, per germline (reference sequence). CDR3 sequence reads: CSGQEAPTDTQYF. CDR3 coding DNA: TGCAGTGGCCAAGAGGCCCCCACAGATACGCAGTATTTT.

This clonotype was picked up many times. The chain couples TRBV20-1 to TRBJ2-7, with 8 bases fitting TRBD2. V shed 6 bases, J shed 5 bases, and the junction held 3 bases outside the gene matches. This CDR3 has 11 amino acids. Germline assignment: CDR1 DFQATT and CDR2 SNEGSKA (reference sequence). CDR3 protein: CSATGGDEQYF. The DNA of the CDR3 is TGCAGTGCAACCGGGGGGGACGAGCAGTACTTC.

This clonotype appeared many times. V is TRBV11-2 and J is TRBJ2-5; 12 bases agree with TRBD2. This CDR3 has 16 amino acids. V shed 2 bases and J 4 bases; nucleotides not matched to a gene: 5. Germline lookup yields CDR1 SGHAT and CDR2 FQNNGV. CDR3 bases: TGTGCCAGCAGCTTACGACTAGCGGGAGTAGGAGAGACCCAGTACTTC. Translated, it gives CASSLRLAGVGETQYF.

This clonotype was recorded at least ten times. The chain is built from TRBV27 and TRBJ2-7; 8 bases map to TRBD2. Germline CDR1 reads MNHEY; CDR2 reads SMNVEV (reference sequence). The V and J ends lost 4 bases and 6 bases, in that order; junction bases with no gene match: 5. The CDR3 consists of 13 residues. CDR3 in DNA: TGTGCCAGCAGTTGGACTAGCAGGGGCGAGCAGTACTTC. Its protein product is CASSWTSRGEQYF.

The chain links TRBV20-1 to TRBJ2-7; 8 bases align to TRBD1. CDR1 is DFQATT, CDR2 SNEGSKA, per germline (reference sequence). The ends lost 7 bases at V and 4 bases at J; junction bases unmatched: 6. CDR3 length equals 12 residues. The CDR3 loop is CSGRQGTYEQYF. CDR3 DNA: TGCAGTGGAAGACAGGGGACTTACGAGCAGTACTTC.

The table lists this clonotype with many counts. This sequence joins TRBV10-2 and TRBJ2-5; the match to TRBD1 covers 9 bases. Per germline, CDR1 WSHSY and CDR2 SAAADI. V trimming: 6 bases; J trimming: 1 base; junction bases outside the gene matches: 3. This CDR3 comprises 14 residues. The CDR3 sequence: CASRRTGAQETQYF. The CDR3 DNA is TGCGCCAGCAGACGGACAGGGGCCCAAGAGACCCAGTACTTC.

Ten or more counts support this clonotype. CDR3 loop: CASSEFSHTGELFF. The CDR3 nucleotides read TGCGCCAGCAGTGAGTTTTCCCATACCGGGGAGCTGTTTTTT. The gene calls are TRBV10-1 and TRBJ2-2; D gene uncertain. This CDR3 comprises 14 residues. The V gene's germline CDR1 is WNHNN and CDR2 SYGVQD (reference sequence). Trimming removed 1 base at V and 5 bases at J, with 8 bases between.

This sequence joins TRBV29-1 and TRBJ2-3; TRBD1 matches at 7 bases. The CDR3 has 15 residues. The germline CDR1 and CDR2 sequences are SQVTM and ANQGSEA. The CDR3 protein is CRTLRGTVNDHTQYF. Here the CDR3 DNA reads TGCAGGACGCTTCGAGGGACAGTAAATGATCATACGCAGTATTTT.

This clonotype was recorded many times. The rearrangement joins TRBV29-1 to TRBJ2-4; D is ambiguous. The CDR3 consists of 11 residues. The germline V and J ends were trimmed by 4 bases and 8 bases, with 9 bases remaining between them. Germline V gene lookup returns CDR1 SQVTM and CDR2 ANQGSEA. CDR3 nucleotides: TGCAGCGTTGCGGTGAGCGACATTCAGTACTTC. This gives the protein CSVAVSDIQYF.

This clonotype was observed at least ten times. The chain is built from TRBV4-1 and TRBJ2-7; perhaps TRBD1 as D (6 bases). The germline gives CDR1 MGHRA, CDR2 YSYEKL. This CDR3 spans 16 amino acids. The V end was cut by 3 bases, the J end by 3 bases, with 18 bases between. CDR3 region: CASSHQFQDRGYEQYF. Here the CDR3 DNA reads TGCGCCAGCAGCCACCAATTTCAGGACAGAGGCTACGAGCAGTACTTC.

This clonotype showed up many times. This sequence joins TRBV11-2 and TRBJ2-3; no definite D call. CDR1 is SGHAT and CDR2 is FQNNGV in the germline V gene. The CDR3 has 15 residues. Trimming removed 5 bases at V and 0 bases at J, with 12 bases between. CDR3 sequence reads: CASSPFLHSTDTQYF. CDR3 bases: TGTGCCAGCAGCCCATTCCTACACAGCACAGATACGCAGTATTTT.